These 11 T cell receptor beta chains were all obtained from the same sample, sequenced in a study of blood T cell repertoires in COVID-19. Sequencing was performed with immunoSEQ multiplex PCR; in TCRdb, only in-frame clones are kept and a portion is missing. The repertoire includes some 360,000 clones, approximately 89% of them detected once, and 2.3% sits in the top ten. Input material: peripheral blood. All receptors derive from a woman aged 55-75 years with COVID-19, enrolled during active disease.

This chain's CDR3 is CASRVDTGNTEAFF. CDR3 nucleotide sequence: TGCGCCAGCAGAGTGGACACGGGGAACACTGAAGCTTTCTTT. The chain uses TRBV5-1 and TRBJ1-1; D may be TRBD1 (5 bases). Trimming took 5 bases from V and 1 from J, leaving 12 bases between them. CDR3 length equals 14 residues. CDR1 SGHRS and CDR2 YFSETQ come from the germline V gene.

The chain couples TRBV7-2 to TRBJ2-5, with D perhaps TRBD1 (7 bases). The CDR3 runs 13 residues. Looked up from germline, CDR1 is SGHTA and CDR2 is FQGNSA. V was clipped by 5 bases and J by 4 bases, with 11 bases between them. CDR3 nucleotides: TGTGCCAGCAGCCCTCAGGGGGGAGAGACCCAGTACTTC. Translating it yields CASSPQGGETQYF.

The rearrangement uses TRBV28 and TRBJ1-3, with no clear D. From germline, CDR1 is MDHEN and CDR2 SYDVKM. The CDR3 length is 11 residues. Deletions cut 10 bases from V and 0 bases from J, with 4 bases between. This chain's CDR3 is CATFSGNTIYF. CDR3 nucleotides: TGTGCCACCTTCTCTGGAAACACCATATATTTT.

The chain carries TRBV9 and TRBJ2-5; 13 nucleotides match TRBD2. The germline V gene has CDR1 SGDLS and CDR2 YYNGEE. The CDR3 loop spans 17 amino acids. Losses at the gene ends were 0 bases for V and 2 bases for J; bases not matched to a gene: 4. The CDR3 here is CASSVGGLAGRQETQYF. In nucleotides, the CDR3 is TGTGCCAGCAGCGTAGGGGGACTAGCGGGGCGGCAAGAGACCCAGTACTTC.

V usage is TRBV6-1 and J usage is TRBJ2-2, with 10 nucleotides matching TRBD1. This CDR3 spans 15 amino acids. CDR1 and CDR2 from the germline V gene are MNHNS and SASEGT. The V segment lost 6 bases and the J segment 7 bases; nucleotides outside the gene matches: 8. The CDR3 coding sequence is TGTGCCAGCAGCCGACAGGGGGCTCGTCACGGGGAGCTGTTTTTT. Protein product: CASSRQGARHGELFF.

The chain has TRBV19 and TRBJ2-3; 9 positions match TRBD2. The trim removed 9 bases at V and 0 bases at J, leaving 4 bases unmatched. The CDR3 is 14 residues long. Germline CDR1 is LNHDA and CDR2 is SQIVND (reference sequence). CDR3 coding DNA: TGTGCCAGCCGGACTAGCGCCAGCACAGATACGCAGTATTTT. Protein: CASRTSASTDTQYF.

The chain is built from TRBV3-1 (or the pseudogene TRBV3-2) and TRBJ1-2; 9 bases are a match to TRBD1. Germline loops: CDR1 LGHDT, CDR2 YNNKEL (reference sequence). The CDR3 runs to 13 residues. The junction had 0 bases not matched to a gene; V was cut back by 4 bases and J by 3 bases. The CDR3 nucleotides read TGTGCCAGCAGCCGGACAGGGGACTATGGCTACACCTTC. Its protein product is CASSRTGDYGYTF.

The J gene is TRBJ1-2, the V gene TRBV6-1; TRBD1 matches at 7 bases. Germline lookup yields CDR1 MNHNS and CDR2 SASEGT. Germline trimming cut 3 bases from V and 7 bases from J; bases unmatched to any gene: 5. The CDR3 length is 13 residues. CDR3 protein: CASSETGSGGYTF. The CDR3 coding sequence is TGTGCCAGCAGTGAGACAGGGAGTGGTGGCTACACCTTC.

V gene TRBV25-1 combines with J gene TRBJ2-3; 8 nucleotides agree with TRBD2. Germline trimming cut 2 bases from V and 1 base from J; bases unmatched to any gene: 2. Germline assignment: CDR1 MGHDK and CDR2 SYGVNS. The CDR3 runs 15 residues. The CDR3 spells CASSESGGGTDTQYF. Written as DNA, the CDR3 is TGTGCCAGCAGTGAAAGCGGGGGAGGCACAGATACGCAGTATTTT.

This chain links TRBV4-2 with TRBJ2-2; 13 nucleotides agree with TRBD2. Trimming removed 4 bases from V and 6 bases from J; junction bases left unmatched: 8. This CDR3 is built from 17 residues. In germline, CDR1 is LGHNA, CDR2 YNFKEQ. CDR3 coding DNA: TGTGCCAGCAGCCCCCTCGGACTAGCGGGGGTAGCCGGGGAGCTGTTTTTT. Its translation is CASSPLGLAGVAGELFF.

V and J are TRBV9 and TRBJ2-1, with 10 positions matching TRBD2. The germline V gene has CDR1 SGDLS and CDR2 YYNGEE. V lost 1 base, J lost 4 bases, and 11 bases stayed unmatched. This CDR3 comprises 18 residues. The CDR3 bases are TGTGCCAGCAGCGTAAGAGATAGCGGGGGGTCGAAGTACAATGAGCAGTTCTTC. It encodes CASSVRDSGGSKYNEQFF. The whole variable domain, filled in from reference TRBV9 and TRBJ2-1, reads DSGVTQTPKHLITATGQRVTLRCSPRSGDLSVYWYQQSLDQGLQFLIQYYNGEERAKGNILERFSAQQFPDLHSELNLSSLELGDSALYFCASSVRDSGGSKYNEQFFGPGTRLTVL.